This T cell receptor beta chain was documented in a study of blood T cell repertoires in COVID-19 (dated by TCRdb to 2018 to 2020). As for the study more broadly: The collaborator samples originated in the United States, Italy and Spain and spanned the acute and convalescent phases of COVID-19. Nearly every sample came with metadata listing a de-identified subject ID, COVID-19 status, age in years and sex. The samples were drawn from the first 160 participants of the ongoing ImmuneRACE study and from 1,200 or so subjects provided by 6 global collaborators. Subjects who had been exposed to COVID-19, were actively infected with it, or had recovered from it provided the deeply sampled blood TCRbeta repertoires that made up the dataset. The prospective study material was composed of cDNA or gDNA derived from T cells, B-cell-depleted T cells, or PBMCs. The repertoires were released in a freely available public database intended as a resource for research on the immune response to SARS-CoV-2. HLA class I and class II types, where available, came from metadata supplied by the sample provider rather than from assay-based typing. The study at large found these results: The quantity of clinical and demographic metadata differed by source and by participant and was supplied without curation.

Note on this clone: Its recognized antigen is unknown. Base qualities were left out, and no much larger clone turns up one base away.

The germline V gene encodes CDR1 LGHDT and CDR2 YNNKEL (reference sequence). The CDR3 holds 15 amino acids from the cysteine to the phenylalanine. The sequence is cut down to CDR3 DNA, 45 bases in frame from base 1. V and J lose 3 bases and 4 bases, and a span of 15 bases separates them. Whole blood was collected in K2EDTA tubes by collaborating institutions according to the institutions' own protocols. For TCRbeta analysis, collaborator samples were shipped as frozen whole blood, as isolated PBMCs, or as DNA extracted from either sample type. The immunoSEQ Assay, a bias-controlled multiplex PCR, was used to amplify TCRbeta CDR3 regions from genomic DNA. The paper's processing steps were these. Nucleated cell counts per sample were estimated from amplification of reference gene primers within the assay. To quantify the absolute abundance of each unique TCRbeta CDR3 rearrangement, sequence reads were collapsed and filtered. For each sample, productive Simpson clonality was calculated as the square root of Simpson's diversity index over productive rearrangements. In its TCRdb copy, this immuneACCESS table keeps in-frame sequences only and misses some clones. Where compared with another copy, unresolved V genes explain less than half of these, and the others have no known cause. For V, J and clone size, that table is used; D and trimming come from the DNA. This sample holds about 49,000 clones; roughly nine tenths were observed only once. The ten top clones hold around 3% of the sample.

Sequenced sample: peripheral blood. Rearrangement joined TRBV3-1 (or the pseudogene TRBV3-2) to TRBJ1-2; TRBD1 is perhaps the D gene, given 6 matching bases. The receptor was isolated from a human donor in a cohort sampled during active COVID-19. The CDR3 amino acid sequence is: CASSQNGDKIYGYTF. The DNA sequence follows: TGTGCCAGCAGCCAGAACGGGGACAAGATCTATGGCTACACCTTC.